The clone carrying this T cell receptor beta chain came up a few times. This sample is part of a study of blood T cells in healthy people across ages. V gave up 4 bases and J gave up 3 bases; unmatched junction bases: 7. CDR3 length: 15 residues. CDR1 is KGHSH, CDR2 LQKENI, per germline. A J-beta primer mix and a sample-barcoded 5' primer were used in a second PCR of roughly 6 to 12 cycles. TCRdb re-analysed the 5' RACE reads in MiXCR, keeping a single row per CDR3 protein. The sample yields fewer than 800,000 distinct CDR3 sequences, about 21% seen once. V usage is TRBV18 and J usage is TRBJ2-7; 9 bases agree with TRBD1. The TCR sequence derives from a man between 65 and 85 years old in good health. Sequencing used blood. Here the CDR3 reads CASSLGTGYVYEQYF. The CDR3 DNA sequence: TGTGCCAGCTCACTCGGGACAGGGTACGTCTACGAGCAGTACTTC.